These 25 T cell receptor beta chains came from one sample sequenced in a study of blood T cells in healthy people across ages. A second PCR of 7 to 11 cycles used a sample-barcoded 5' primer and a J-beta primer mix. Using its own MiXCR run on the 5' RACE reads, TCRdb lists one record per CDR3 protein. In the table there are about 930,000 distinct CDR3 sequences, about 27% of which are singletons. These data also featured in a second study, about T cells of mothers and their children.

The sample taken for sequencing was blood. Receptors originate from a woman aged 35 to 49 in good health.

The sample holds many counts of this clonotype. This chain links TRBV7-6 with TRBJ2-7, with D hard to call. Trimming took 2 bases from V and 3 from J, leaving 17 bases between them. From germline, CDR1 is SGHVS and CDR2 FNYEAQ. The CDR3 consists of 16 residues. The CDR3 DNA sequence: TGTGCCAGCAGCTTATCCCCGTACGGAATTCGCTACGAGCAGTACTTC. Its protein product is CASSLSPYGIRYEQYF.

The CDR3 reads CASSLTYRQGRVSDEQFF. The CDR3 DNA reads TGTGCCAGCAGTTTAACCTACAGACAGGGTAGGGTTTCGGATGAGCAGTTCTTC. This chain links TRBV27 with TRBJ2-1; 7 nucleotides align to TRBD1. This CDR3 region has 18 residues. After removal of 2 bases from V and 8 bases from J, the junction contained 18 bases not matched to a gene. Germline CDR1 MNHEY, CDR2 SMNVEV (reference sequence).

The chain uses TRBV5-1 and TRBJ1-1, with TRBD1 identical over 9 bases. The CDR3 has 15 amino acids. Per the germline V gene, CDR1 is SGHRS and CDR2 is YFSETQ. The J segment lost 6 bases and the V segment lost 5 bases, leaving 11 bases of the junction unmatched. The CDR3 coding sequence is TGCGCCAGCAGGGATCCAACAGGGGGCGAAGCTGAAGCTTTCTTT. Amino acids: CASRDPTGGEAEAFF.

This clonotype was counted only a few times. This chain uses TRBV20-1 with TRBJ1-1; 9 bases match TRBD1. CDR1 and CDR2 from the germline V gene are DFQATT and SNEGSKA (reference sequence). Trimming took 6 bases from V and 3 from J; bases not matched to a gene: 8. This CDR3 has 14 amino acids. The CDR3 sequence: CSALQGASDTEAFF. CDR3 nucleotides: TGCAGTGCGCTACAGGGGGCTTCGGACACTGAAGCTTTCTTT.

This clonotype was seen a handful of times. The rearrangement joins TRBV20-1 to TRBJ1-5; 7 bases align to TRBD1. V lost 3 bases to trimming and J lost 2 bases; unmatched junction nucleotides: 4. Germline assignment: CDR1 DFQATT and CDR2 SNEGSKA (reference sequence). This CDR3 is built from 14 residues. CDR3 bases: TGCAGTGCTAGGCACAGGGGATGCAATCAGCCCCAGCATTTT. Protein sequence: CSARHRGCNQPQHF.

The chain recombines TRBV6-6 with TRBJ1-5; 7 bases are shared with TRBD1. The CDR3 has 13 residues. From germline, CDR1 is MNHNY and CDR2 SVGAGI (reference sequence). The V segment lost 8 bases and the J segment 3 bases; nucleotides outside the gene matches: 4. CDR3 nucleotides: TGTGCCAGCGCGGGACAGAACAATCAGCCCCAGCATTTT. Translated, it gives CASAGQNNQPQHF.

This clonotype came up a few times. V is TRBV5-1 and J is TRBJ2-5; D is perhaps TRBD2 (7 bases). The V end lost 4 bases, the J end lost 5 bases, and 18 bases lay between the germline ends. The germline CDR1 and CDR2 sequences are SGHRS and YFSETQ. This CDR3 has 15 amino acids. CDR3 nucleotides: TGCGCCAGCAGCCGCCCCGGGGGGCCTATGGAGACCCAGTACTTC. Amino acids: CASSRPGGPMETQYF.

The rearrangement uses TRBV7-9 and TRBJ2-7; D possibly corresponds to TRBD1 (5 bases). From germline, CDR1 is SEHNR and CDR2 FQNEAQ (reference sequence). The CDR3 spans 15 residues. Trimming removed 5 bases from V and 2 bases from J, with 16 bases in between. DNA for the CDR3: TGTGCCAGCAGCGTAGGCGCGACAGAAACCTACGAGCAGTACTTC. Translation: CASSVGATETYEQYF. Drawing the rest from reference TRBV7-9 and TRBJ2-7, the complete variable domain is DTGVSQNPRHKITKRGQNVTFRCDPISEHNRLYWYRQTLGQGPEFLTYFQNEAQLEKSRLLSDRFSAERPKGSFSTLEIQRTEQGDSAMYLCASSVGATETYEQYFGPGTRLTVT.

J is TRBJ1-1 and V is TRBV19; weak D call: TRBD1 (5 bases). Germline values: CDR1 LNHDA, CDR2 SQIVND (reference sequence). The CDR3 extends over 14 amino acids. Trimming took off 9 bases at V and 1 base at J, with 15 bases between the two ends. CDR3 amino acids: CARRGPVENTEAFF. The CDR3 DNA reads as TGTGCCAGGAGGGGCCCGGTGGAGAACACTGAAGCTTTCTTT. The whole variable domain, remainder taken from reference TRBV19 and TRBJ1-1, is DGGITQSPKYLFRKEGQNVTLSCEQNLNHDAMYWYRQDPGQGLRLIYYSQIVNDFQKGDIAEGYSVSREKKESFPLTVTSAQKNPTAFYLCARRGPVENTEAFFGQGTRLTVV.

This clonotype was found many times. The chain combines TRBV2 with TRBJ2-5, with 9 bases that match TRBD2. The CDR3 runs 15 residues. The germline V gene encodes CDR1 SNHLY and CDR2 FYNNEI. With 6 bases clipped from V and 7 bases from J, the junction kept 12 bases outside the gene matches. CDR3 sequence reads: CASSPSGVTPGTQYF. The CDR3 bases are TGTGCCAGCAGCCCTAGCGGGGTGACCCCGGGGACCCAGTACTTC.

With respect to this clonotype: Sequence at one end of the junction differs from germline and may be a read error. The chain carries TRBV10-3 and TRBJ2-5, with 8 bases identical to TRBD1. Per the germline V gene, CDR1 is ENHRY and CDR2 is SYGVKD. This CDR3 spans 16 amino acids. CDR3 in amino acids: CAISGGAGTGEDTQYF. The DNA of the CDR3 is TGTGCCATCAGTGGGGGGGCCGGGACAGGAGAAGATACCCAGTACTTC.

A few counts support this clonotype. The rearrangement uses TRBV4-1 and TRBJ1-5; D might be TRBD1 (5 bases). This CDR3 contains 18 residues. Germline CDR1 reads MGHRA; CDR2 reads YSYEKL. Trimming pared 0 bases from V and 2 bases from J, leaving 17 bases between. CDR3 sequence: CASSQDRVWRGGNQPQHF. The CDR3 bases are TGCGCCAGCAGCCAAGATCGGGTGTGGAGGGGTGGCAATCAGCCCCAGCATTTT.

This clonotype has only a few counts. The rearrangement joins TRBV12-3 or TRBV12-4 to TRBJ1-4; 10 bases match TRBD1. Trimming at V came to 5 bases and at J to 3 bases, leaving 3 bases not matched to a gene. The CDR3 length is 15 residues. The CDR3 DNA is TGTGCCAGCAGTCCGACAGGGGGCTCTAATGAAAAACTGTTTTTT. Its translation is CASSPTGGSNEKLFF.

V and J are TRBV14 and TRBJ1-1; D remains ambiguous. Trimming took off 4 bases at V and 1 base at J, with 13 bases between the two ends. Germline CDR1 and CDR2: SGHDN and FVKESK. The CDR3 loop spans 15 amino acids. The CDR3 DNA sequence: TGTGCCAGCAGCCCGCTCGGGCCTTGGAACACTGAAGCTTTCTTT. Translation gives CASSPLGPWNTEAFF.

This clonotype occurred many times. The rearrangement links TRBV7-6 to TRBJ2-3; 7 bases line up with TRBD1. After removal of 2 bases from V and 0 bases from J, the junction contained 2 bases not matched to a gene. The CDR3 has 15 residues. Per the germline V gene, CDR1 is SGHVS and CDR2 is FNYEAQ. CDR3 coding DNA: TGTGCCAGCAGCTTAAGGGACAGCAGCACAGATACGCAGTATTTT. It translates to CASSLRDSSTDTQYF. Looking up the rest from reference TRBV7-6 and TRBJ2-3 gives the full variable domain: GAGVSQSPRYKVTKRGQDVALRCDPISGHVSLYWYRQALGQGPEFLTYFNYEAQQDKSGLPNDRFSAERPEGSISTLTIQRTEQRDSAMYRCASSLRDSSTDTQYFGPGTRLTVL.

The rearrangement joins TRBV6-6 to TRBJ2-5; TRBD1 aligns across 9 bases. The V segment lost 5 bases and the J segment 11 bases; nucleotides outside the gene matches: 12. Germline CDR1 and CDR2: MNHNY and SVGAGI (reference sequence). The length of the CDR3 is 14 residues. CDR3 nucleotides: TGTGCCAGCAGTGAGGACAGGGGTTACAATGAGCAGTACTTC. It encodes CASSEDRGYNEQYF.

Many counts were recorded for this clonotype. J is TRBJ2-1 and V is TRBV15; D uncertain. The CDR3 has 15 residues. Germline V CDR1 and CDR2: LNHNV, YYDKDF (reference sequence). Trimming stripped 1 base from V and 2 bases from J, with 9 bases between. CDR3 region: CATSRAGRPYNEQFF. In DNA, the CDR3 is TGTGCCACCAGCAGAGCAGGTAGGCCCTACAATGAGCAGTTCTTC.

This clonotype was recorded many times. V is TRBV28 and J is TRBJ2-7; D call uncertain. The CDR3 is 12 residues long. Germline V CDR1 and CDR2: MDHEN, SYDVKM. Trimming left V 4 bases short and J 3 bases short, with 7 bases between. The CDR3 DNA reads as TGTGCCAGCAGTTCCCGCCGCTACGAGCAGTACTTC. Its translation is CASSSRRYEQYF. Looking up the rest from reference TRBV28 and TRBJ2-7 gives the full variable domain: DVKVTQSSRYLVKRTGEKVFLECVQDMDHENMFWYRQDPGLGLRLIYFSYDVKMKEKGDIPEGYSVSREKKERFSLILESASTNQTSMYLCASSSRRYEQYFGPGTRLTVT.

This chain links TRBV7-6 with TRBJ2-5; D might be TRBD2 (6 bases). The CDR3 loop spans 14 amino acids. V shed 4 bases and J shed 11 bases, with 20 bases lying between them. Germline V gene lookup returns CDR1 SGHVS and CDR2 FNYEAQ. CDR3 sequence (DNA): TGTGCCAGCAGCTATGGGACTGCCTCCTACGTGCAGTACTTC. Its translation: CASSYGTASYVQYF.

In its sample, this clonotype was seen many times. The chain employs TRBV29-1 and TRBJ2-7; 12 positions match TRBD2. This CDR3 spans 13 amino acids. The trim removed 1 base at V and 6 bases at J, leaving 1 base unmatched. Germline V gene data show CDR1 as SQVTM and CDR2 as ANQGSEA. In DNA form, the CDR3 reads TGCAGCGTTGAAGGGACTAGCGGGGTCGAGCAGTACTTC. Residues: CSVEGTSGVEQYF.

The chain is built from TRBV28 and TRBJ1-5, with D possibly TRBD1 on 5 matching bases. The ends were cut back, 6 bases at V and 2 bases at J, with 14 bases in the middle. The germline gives CDR1 MDHEN, CDR2 SYDVKM. This CDR3 spans 15 amino acids. The CDR3 here is CASRWDPRGNQPQHF. CDR3 coding DNA: TGTGCCAGCAGGTGGGACCCTAGGGGCAATCAGCCCCAGCATTTT.

This clonotype was seen ten or more times. The V call is TRBV6-6, the J call TRBJ2-7; TRBD1 matches at 8 bases. This CDR3 comprises 14 residues. The germline V gene encodes CDR1 MNHNY and CDR2 SVGAGI (reference sequence). V shed 10 bases and J 1 base; nucleotides not matched to a gene: 9. The DNA of the CDR3 is TGTGCCACTTCTCGGACAGGGCTATCCTACGAGCAGTACTTC. Translated: CATSRTGLSYEQYF.

This clonotype has at least ten counts. This chain joins TRBV10-3 and TRBJ2-7; D remains unclear. The CDR3 is 15 residues long. Trimming stripped 8 bases from V and 0 bases from J, with 17 bases between. Germline values: CDR1 ENHRY, CDR2 SYGVKD. The CDR3 is CAIRPAGMSSYEQYF. The CDR3 DNA reads as TGTGCCATCCGTCCCGCCGGCATGAGCTCCTACGAGCAGTACTTC.

The V and J genes are TRBV12-3 or TRBV12-4 and TRBJ2-3; 8 bases fit TRBD2. The CDR3 consists of 16 residues. The ends lost 6 bases at V and 7 bases at J; junction bases unmatched: 15. The CDR3 loop reads CASREFLAGPGNTQYF. CDR3 bases: TGTGCCAGCAGGGAATTTCTAGCGGGCCCTGGGAATACGCAGTATTTT.

There are a few counts of this clonotype. This chain joins TRBV20-1 and TRBJ1-1; TRBD1 is a possible D gene (5 bases). From germline, CDR1 is DFQATT and CDR2 SNEGSKA (reference sequence). The germline V and J ends were trimmed by 8 bases and 3 bases, with 19 bases remaining between them. There are 14 residues in the CDR3. The CDR3 here is CSMLPDSGYTEAFF. The CDR3 DNA follows: TGCAGTATGTTACCCGACAGCGGATACACTGAAGCTTTCTTT.